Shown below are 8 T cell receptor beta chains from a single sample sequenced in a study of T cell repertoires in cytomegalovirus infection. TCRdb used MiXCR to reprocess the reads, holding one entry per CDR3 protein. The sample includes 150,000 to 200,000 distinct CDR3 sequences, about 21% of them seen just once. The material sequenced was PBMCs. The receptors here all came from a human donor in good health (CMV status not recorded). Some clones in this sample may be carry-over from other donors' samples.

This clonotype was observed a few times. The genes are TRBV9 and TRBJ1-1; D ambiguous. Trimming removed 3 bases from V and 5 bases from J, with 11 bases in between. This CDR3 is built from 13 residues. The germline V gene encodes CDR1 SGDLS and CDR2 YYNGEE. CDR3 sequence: CASSAGSQTEAFF. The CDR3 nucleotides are TGTGCCAGCAGCGCCGGGTCCCAAACTGAAGCTTTCTTT.

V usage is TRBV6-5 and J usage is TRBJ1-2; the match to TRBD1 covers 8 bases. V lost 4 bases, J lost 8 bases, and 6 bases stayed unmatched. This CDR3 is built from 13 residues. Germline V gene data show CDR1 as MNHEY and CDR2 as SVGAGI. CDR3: CASSSRTGFGYTF. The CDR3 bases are TGTGCCAGCAGTTCCAGGACAGGGTTCGGCTACACCTTC.

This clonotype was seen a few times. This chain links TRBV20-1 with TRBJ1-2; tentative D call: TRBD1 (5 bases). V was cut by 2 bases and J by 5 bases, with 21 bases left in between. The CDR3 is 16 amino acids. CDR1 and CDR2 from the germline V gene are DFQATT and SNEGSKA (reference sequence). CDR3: CSARNLASGTSYGYTF. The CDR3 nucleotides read TGCAGTGCTAGAAACCTCGCGTCTGGGACCTCATATGGCTACACCTTC.

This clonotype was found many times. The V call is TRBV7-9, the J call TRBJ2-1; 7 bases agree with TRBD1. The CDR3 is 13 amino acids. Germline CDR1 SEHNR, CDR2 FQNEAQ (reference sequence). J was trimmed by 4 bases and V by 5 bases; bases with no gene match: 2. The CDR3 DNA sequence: TGTGCCAGCAGCCTGGGACAGTACAATGAGCAGTTCTTC. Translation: CASSLGQYNEQFF.

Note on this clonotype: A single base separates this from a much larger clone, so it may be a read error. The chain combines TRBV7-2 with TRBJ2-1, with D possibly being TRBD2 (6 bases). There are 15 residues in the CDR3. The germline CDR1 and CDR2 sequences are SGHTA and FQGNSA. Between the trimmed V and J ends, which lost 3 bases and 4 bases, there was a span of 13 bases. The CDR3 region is CASSFRDGGYNEQFF. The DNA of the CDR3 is TGTGCCAGCAGCTTCCGGGACGGGGGATACAATGAGCAGTTCTTC.

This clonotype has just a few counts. In DNA form, the CDR3 reads TGTGCCAGTAGTATGTCAGGGATCAATCAGCCCCAGCATTTT. Translation gives CASSMSGINQPQHF. This rearrangement joins TRBV19 to TRBJ1-5; possibly TRBD1 for D (5 bases). CDR3 length: 14 amino acids. V was trimmed by 3 bases and J by 3 bases, leaving 9 bases between them. The germline V gene encodes CDR1 LNHDA and CDR2 SQIVND (reference sequence).

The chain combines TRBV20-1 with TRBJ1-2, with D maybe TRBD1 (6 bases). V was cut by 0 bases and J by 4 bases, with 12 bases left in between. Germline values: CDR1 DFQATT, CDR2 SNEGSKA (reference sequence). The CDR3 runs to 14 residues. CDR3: CSAREAQGIYGYTF. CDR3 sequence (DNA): TGCAGTGCTAGAGAGGCCCAGGGGATCTATGGCTACACCTTC.

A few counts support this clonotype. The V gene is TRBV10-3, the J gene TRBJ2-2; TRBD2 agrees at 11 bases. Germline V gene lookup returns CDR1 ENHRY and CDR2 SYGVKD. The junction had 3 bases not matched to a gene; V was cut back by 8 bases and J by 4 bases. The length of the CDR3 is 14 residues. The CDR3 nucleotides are TGTGCCATCGCTAGCGGGAGGAGCACCGGGGAGCTGTTTTTT. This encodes CAIASGRSTGELFF.